The 2 T cell receptor beta chains below all came from one sample that was sequenced in a study of vaccination and CD4 T cells after COVID-19. The treatment here: roughly nine-day PBMC culture with coronavirus spike peptide pools or control peptides (ViraFEST assay). Their antigens remain unidentified. Sequence data for DNA of cultured CD4+ T cells were generated by the Oncomine TCR Beta short-read assay. TCRdb passed the PCR reads through MiXCR, listing each CDR3 protein once. This sample carries over 10,000 distinct CDR3 sequences, approximately 46% of them seen once, and the ten largest clones take less than 9.5%. Sequences were derived from CD4+ T cells from blood, cultured in vitro, sampled after SARS-CoV-2 vaccination. Receptors originate from a human donor who had recovered from COVID-19.

The V and J genes are TRBV6-5 and TRBJ2-5, with D uncertain. The germline V and J ends were trimmed by 6 bases and 0 bases, with 2 bases remaining between them. Per germline, CDR1 MNHEY and CDR2 SVGAGI. The CDR3 spans 11 residues. CDR3 DNA: TGTGCCAGCAGGTACCAAGAGACCCAGTACTTC. Its translation is CASRYQETQYF.

The J gene is TRBJ2-3, the V gene TRBV10-3; 9 positions match TRBD2. The CDR3 runs to 18 residues. V shed 7 bases, J shed 3 bases, and the junction held 17 bases outside the gene matches. The germline V gene encodes CDR1 ENHRY and CDR2 SYGVKD. This chain's CDR3 is CAIKDSVRAGGETDTQYF. CDR3 sequence (DNA): TGTGCCATCAAGGACAGCGTAAGAGCGGGAGGAGAAACAGATACGCAGTATTTT.